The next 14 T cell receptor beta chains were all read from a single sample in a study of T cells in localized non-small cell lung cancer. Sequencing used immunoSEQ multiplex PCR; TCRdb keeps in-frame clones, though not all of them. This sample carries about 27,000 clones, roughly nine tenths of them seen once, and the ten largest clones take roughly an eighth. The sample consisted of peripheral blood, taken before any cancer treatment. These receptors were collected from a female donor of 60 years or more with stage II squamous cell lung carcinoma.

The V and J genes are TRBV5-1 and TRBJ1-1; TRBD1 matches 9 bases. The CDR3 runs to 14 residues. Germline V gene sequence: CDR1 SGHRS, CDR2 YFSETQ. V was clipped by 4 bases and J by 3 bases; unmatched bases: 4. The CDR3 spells CASSLRTGDTEAFF. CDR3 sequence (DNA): TGCGCCAGCAGCCTAAGGACAGGGGACACTGAAGCTTTCTTT.

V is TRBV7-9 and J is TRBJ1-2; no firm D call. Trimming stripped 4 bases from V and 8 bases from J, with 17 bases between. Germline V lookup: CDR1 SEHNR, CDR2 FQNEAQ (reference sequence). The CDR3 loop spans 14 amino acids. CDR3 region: CASSYSTVGKGYTF. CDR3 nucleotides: TGTGCCAGCAGCTATTCAACAGTGGGGAAAGGCTACACCTTC.

The CDR3 nucleotides are TGTGCCAGCAGTGCCCTGACAGGGGGCGGCAATCAGCCCCAGCATTTT. Its protein is CASSALTGGGNQPQHF. This rearrangement joins TRBV28 to TRBJ1-5; 10 nucleotides match TRBD1. J gave up 2 bases and V 5 bases, and 6 bases lay outside the gene matches. There are 16 residues in the CDR3. The V gene's germline CDR1 is MDHEN and CDR2 SYDVKM.

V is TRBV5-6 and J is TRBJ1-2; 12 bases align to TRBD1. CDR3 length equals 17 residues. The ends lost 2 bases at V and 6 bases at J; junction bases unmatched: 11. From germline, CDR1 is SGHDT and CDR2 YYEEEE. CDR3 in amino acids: CASSLFGTGGLRDGYTF. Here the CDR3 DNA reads TGTGCCAGCAGCTTATTCGGGACAGGGGGCCTCCGGGATGGCTACACCTTC.

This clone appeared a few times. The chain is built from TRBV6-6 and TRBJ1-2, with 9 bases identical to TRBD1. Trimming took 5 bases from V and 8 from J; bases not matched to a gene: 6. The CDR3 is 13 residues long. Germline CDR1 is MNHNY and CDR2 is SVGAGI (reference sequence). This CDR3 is CASSAQGAWGYTF. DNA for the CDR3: TGTGCCAGCAGTGCACAGGGGGCGTGGGGCTACACCTTC.

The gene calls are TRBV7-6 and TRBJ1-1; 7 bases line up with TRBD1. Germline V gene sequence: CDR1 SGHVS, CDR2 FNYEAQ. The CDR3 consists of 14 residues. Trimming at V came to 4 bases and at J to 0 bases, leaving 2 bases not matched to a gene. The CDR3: CASSSDRLNTEAFF. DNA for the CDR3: TGTGCCAGCAGCTCGGACAGGCTGAACACTGAAGCTTTCTTT.

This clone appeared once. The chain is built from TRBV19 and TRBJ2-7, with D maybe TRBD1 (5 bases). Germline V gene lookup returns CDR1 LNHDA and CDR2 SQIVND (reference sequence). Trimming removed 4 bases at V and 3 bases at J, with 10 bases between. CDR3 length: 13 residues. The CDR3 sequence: CASSKGNSYEQYF. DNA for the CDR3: TGTGCCAGTAGTAAGGGGAACAGCTACGAGCAGTACTTC.

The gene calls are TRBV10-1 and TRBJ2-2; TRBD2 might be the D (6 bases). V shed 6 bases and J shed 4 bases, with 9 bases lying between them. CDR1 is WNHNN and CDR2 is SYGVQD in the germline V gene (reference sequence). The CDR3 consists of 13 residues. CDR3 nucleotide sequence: TGCGCCAGCAGGCAGGGAGGCACCGGGGAGCTGTTTTTT. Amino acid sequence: CASRQGGTGELFF.

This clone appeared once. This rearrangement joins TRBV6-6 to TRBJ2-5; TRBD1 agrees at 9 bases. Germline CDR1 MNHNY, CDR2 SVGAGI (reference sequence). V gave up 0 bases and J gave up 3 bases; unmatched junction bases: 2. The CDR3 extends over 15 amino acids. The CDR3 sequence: CASSYSGTGKETQYF. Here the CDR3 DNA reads TGTGCCAGCAGTTACTCTGGGACAGGGAAAGAGACCCAGTACTTC.

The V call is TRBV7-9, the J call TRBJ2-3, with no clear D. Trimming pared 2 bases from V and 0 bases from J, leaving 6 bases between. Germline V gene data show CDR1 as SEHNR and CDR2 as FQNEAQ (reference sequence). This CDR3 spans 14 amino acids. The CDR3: CASSLSLSTDTQYF. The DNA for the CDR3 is TGTGCCAGCAGCTTATCCCTTAGCACAGATACGCAGTATTTT.

The CDR3 is CASRALNTGELFF. The CDR3 DNA reads as TGTGCCAGCAGGGCTCTGAACACCGGGGAGCTGTTTTTT. The chain carries TRBV6-1 and TRBJ2-2; D is unclear. The CDR3 spans 13 residues. Germline CDR1 MNHNS, CDR2 SASEGT. V dropped 6 bases and J dropped 1 base, with 6 bases sitting between them.

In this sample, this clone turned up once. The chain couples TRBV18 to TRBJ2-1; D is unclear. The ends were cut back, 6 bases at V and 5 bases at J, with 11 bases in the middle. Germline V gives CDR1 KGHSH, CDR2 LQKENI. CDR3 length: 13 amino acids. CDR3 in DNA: TGTGCCAGCTCGTTTTCCCGGGACAATGAGCAGTTCTTC. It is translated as CASSFSRDNEQFF.

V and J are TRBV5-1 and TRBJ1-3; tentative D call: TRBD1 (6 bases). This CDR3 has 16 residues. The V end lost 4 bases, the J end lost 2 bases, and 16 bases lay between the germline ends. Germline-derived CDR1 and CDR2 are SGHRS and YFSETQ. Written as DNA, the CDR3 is TGCGCCAGCAGCCCGGGGGGGCTAGTTGCTGGAAACACCATATATTTT. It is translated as CASSPGGLVAGNTIYF.

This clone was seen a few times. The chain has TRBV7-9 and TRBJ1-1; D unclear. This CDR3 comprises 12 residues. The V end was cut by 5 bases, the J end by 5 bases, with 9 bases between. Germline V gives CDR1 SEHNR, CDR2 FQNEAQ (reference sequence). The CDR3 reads CASSRGGTEAFF. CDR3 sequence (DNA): TGTGCCAGCAGCCGCGGTGGGACTGAAGCTTTCTTT.